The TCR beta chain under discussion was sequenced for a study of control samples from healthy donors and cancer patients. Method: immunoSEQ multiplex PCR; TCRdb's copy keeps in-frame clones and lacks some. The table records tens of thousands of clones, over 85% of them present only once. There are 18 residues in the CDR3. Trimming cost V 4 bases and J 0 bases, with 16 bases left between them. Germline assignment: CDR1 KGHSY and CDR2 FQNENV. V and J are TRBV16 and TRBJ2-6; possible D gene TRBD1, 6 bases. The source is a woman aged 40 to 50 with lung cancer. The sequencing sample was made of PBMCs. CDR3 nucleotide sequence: TGTGCCAGCAGCCCCGTAAGACAGGATAACTCTGGGGCCAACGTCCTGACTTTC. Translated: CASSPVRQDNSGANVLTF.